This TCR beta chain was captured by sequencing in a study of OX40 agonist ivuxolimab in advanced cancers. CDR3 length: 11 residues. Looked up from germline, CDR1 is LNHDA and CDR2 is SQIVND (reference sequence). The ends lost 11 bases at V and 4 bases at J; junction bases unmatched: 3. TCRdb keeps only in-frame clones here, not all; method: immunoSEQ multiplex PCR. The table includes 65,000 to 90,000 clones, around 90% detected once. The chain is built from TRBV19 and TRBJ2-7; the match to TRBD1 covers 9 bases. Sequenced here: CD4+ or CD8+ T cells sorted from blood, sampled in a trial of the OX40 agonist ivuxolimab. The clonotype comes from an adult with an advanced solid tumor such as melanoma, head and neck, liver or kidney cancer. The CDR3 nucleotides read TGTGCCGTGGGACAGGGATACGAGCAGTACTTC. As protein: CAVGQGYEQYF.